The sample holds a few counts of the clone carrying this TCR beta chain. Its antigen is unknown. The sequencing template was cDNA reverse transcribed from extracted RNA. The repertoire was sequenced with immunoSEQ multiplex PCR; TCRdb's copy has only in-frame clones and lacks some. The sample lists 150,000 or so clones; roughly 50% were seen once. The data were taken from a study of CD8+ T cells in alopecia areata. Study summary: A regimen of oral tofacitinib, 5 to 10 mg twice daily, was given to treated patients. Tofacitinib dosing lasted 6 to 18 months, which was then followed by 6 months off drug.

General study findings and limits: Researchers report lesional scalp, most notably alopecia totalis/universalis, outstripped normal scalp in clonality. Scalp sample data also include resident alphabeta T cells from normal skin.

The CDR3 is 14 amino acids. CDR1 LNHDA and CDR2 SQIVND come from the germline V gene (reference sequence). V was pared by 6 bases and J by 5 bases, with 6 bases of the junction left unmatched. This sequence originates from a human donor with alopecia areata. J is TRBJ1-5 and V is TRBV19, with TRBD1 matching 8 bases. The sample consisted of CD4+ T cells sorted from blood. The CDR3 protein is CASSAGTGHQPQHF. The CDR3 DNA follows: TGTGCCAGTAGCGCCGGGACAGGCCATCAGCCCCAGCATTTT.